The 31 T cell receptor beta chains below come from one sample, sequenced in a study of tissue T cells after allogeneic stem cell transplantation (dated by TCRdb to between 2022 and 2023). Libraries were made using the immunoSEQ multiplex PCR assay. Not all clones reach the TCRdb copy of this immuneACCESS table, which keeps in-frame sequences only. Checked studies attribute under half of the gap to unresolved V genes and leave the rest unexplained. The sample profile shows about 10,000 clones; 35% to 55% of them were found once. Approximately 1.5% of the sample belongs to the ten largest clones. The sample's time point label, in plain terms: mouse harvest day 7 after allogeneic transplant. Each mouse graft, delivered by tail vein injection, combined 10^6 splenic CD5+ T cells with 10^7 T-cell-depleted bone marrow cells. The sequenced material came from skin. The receptor set was obtained from a female BALB/c mouse given C57BL/6 T cells with graft-versus-host disease after an allogeneic hematopoietic cell transplant.

Worth noting for this clone: Genes and germline are mouse. The read finishes 1 residue shy of the CDR3 end, and the germline J gene is used to complete it. The chain is built from TRBV16 and TRBJ1-1; D perhaps matches TRBD1 (5 bases). The V gene's germline CDR1 is SGHSA and CDR2 FRNQAP. This CDR3 is built from 13 residues. Trimming removed 5 bases from V and 0 bases from J, with 7 bases in between. CDR3 bases read: TGTGCAAGCAGCGGCAGGGAGAACACAGAAGTCTTC. Its protein is CASSGRENTEVF. The complete CDR3 protein is CASSGRENTEVFF.

This clone was detected only a few times. Gene names denote mouse genes. The read terminates 1 residue before the CDR3 end, so the remaining end is supplied by the germline J gene. The chain links TRBV13-3 to TRBJ1-1, with D perhaps TRBD1 (5 bases). Germline loops: CDR1 NNHDY, CDR2 SYVADS. Trimming took off 3 bases at V and 0 bases at J, with 9 bases between the two ends. The CDR3 sequence is 14 residues long. The CDR3 bases that were read are TGTGCCAGCAGTGGGAGGACAACAAACACAGAAGTCTTC. It specifies CASSGRTTNTEVF. The CDR3 reads in full as CASSGRTTNTEVFF.

Comment on this clone: Gene names are the mouse ones. The read falls 1 residue short of the CDR3 end, and the missing part is taken from the germline J gene. The rearrangement links TRBV24 to TRBJ2-3; 9 positions agree with TRBD2. J gave up 0 bases and V 3 bases, and 7 bases lay outside the gene matches. The CDR3 is made up of 17 amino acids. The V gene's germline CDR1 is KGHTA and CDR2 FRNEEI. CDR3 DNA (partial): TGTGCCAGCAGTCTCCCTGGGGGGGGCCCTAGTGCAGAAACGCTGTAT. Encoded protein: CASSLPGGGPSAETLY. The complete CDR3 protein is CASSLPGGGPSAETLYF.

About this clone itself: Germline and genes: mouse. Read data end 1 residue before the CDR3 end; the end is taken from the germline J gene. The rearrangement joins TRBV23 to TRBJ1-1. This CDR3 has 13 amino acids. Looked up from germline, CDR1 is KGHTA and CDR2 is FQNQQP. The chain's CDR3 is CSSSHGGNTEVFF. Partial CDR3 DNA: TGCTCCAGCAGTCATGGGGGGAACACAGAAGTCTTC.

This clone came up a few times. Germline and genes here are mouse. Read coverage stops 1 residue before the CDR3 terminus; the germline J gene supplies the remainder. J is TRBJ2-7 and V is TRBV26; the D is unclear. Germline V gene lookup returns CDR1 KGHPV and CDR2 FQNQEV (reference sequence). The CDR3 has 11 amino acids. V lost 3 bases to trimming and J lost 3 bases, with 3 bases between them. CDR3 amino acids: CASSLDYEQYF. The sequenced part of the CDR3 DNA is TGTGCCAGCAGTCTAGACTATGAACAGTAC.

This clone was detected a few times. The gene names given are mouse names. The read ends 1 residue early relative to the CDR3; the germline J gene fills the gap. The J gene is TRBJ2-2, the V gene TRBV26, with TRBD1 matching 7 bases. V shed 3 bases, J shed 2 bases, and the junction held 0 bases outside the gene matches. Germline-derived CDR1 and CDR2 are KGHPV and FQNQEV (reference sequence). The CDR3 consists of 14 residues. The CDR3 here is CASSLQGNTGQLYF. CDR3 DNA (partial): TGTGCCAGCAGTCTACAGGGGAACACCGGGCAGCTCTAC.

By sample share, this clone is medium-sized. Germline and genes here are mouse. The read falls 1 residue short of the CDR3 end, and the missing part is taken from the germline J gene. This rearrangement joins TRBV26 to TRBJ1-2; possibly TRBD1 for D (6 bases). Trimming stripped 2 bases from V and 0 bases from J, with 7 bases between. This CDR3 contains 14 residues. Germline V lookup: CDR1 KGHPV, CDR2 FQNQEV (reference sequence). Partial CDR3 DNA: TGTGCCAGCAGTCTGCCAGGGGCAAACTCCGACTACACC. Encoded protein: CASSLPGANSDYT. The entire CDR3 protein reads CASSLPGANSDYTF.

A note on this clone: Gene labels here are mouse ones. The read ends 1 residue before the CDR3 terminus; that terminus is restored from the germline J gene. The rearrangement joins TRBV16 to TRBJ2-3; unclear D gene. Germline CDR1 is SGHSA and CDR2 is FRNQAP. V was clipped by 3 bases and J by 0 bases, with 7 bases between them. The CDR3 totals 14 residues. The CDR3 is CASSFHNSAETLYF. The DNA read from the CDR3 is TGTGCAAGCAGCTTTCACAATAGTGCAGAAACGCTGTAT.

About this clone itself: Here the gene names and germline are mouse. The read terminates 1 residue before the CDR3 end, so the remaining end is supplied by the germline J gene. This chain links TRBV19 with TRBJ2-2; weak D call: TRBD2 (5 bases). Germline CDR1 is FNHDT and CDR2 is SITEND (reference sequence). The length of the CDR3 is 14 residues. The germline V and J ends were trimmed by 6 bases and 0 bases, with 9 bases remaining between them. CDR3 sequence reads: CASTPTANTGQLYF. The part of the CDR3 DNA that was read is TGTGCCAGCACTCCGACTGCAAACACCGGGCAGCTCTAC. The full variable domain, completed using reference TRBV19 and TRBJ2-2, is GGIITQTPKFLIGQEGQKLTLKCQQNFNHDTMYWYRQDSGKGLRLIYYSITENDLQKGDLSEGYDASREKKSSFSLTVTSAQKNEMAVFLCASTPTANTGQLYFGEGSKLTVL.

Concerning this clone itself: Germline and genes here are mouse. The DNA ends 1 residue before the CDR3 does, and the rest of the CDR3 is filled in from the germline J gene. This chain links TRBV26 with TRBJ2-2; the match to TRBD2 covers 7 bases. The CDR3 covers 14 residues. The trim removed 3 bases at V and 2 bases at J, leaving 0 bases unmatched. CDR1 and CDR2 from the germline V gene are KGHPV and FQNQEV (reference sequence). CDR3: CASSLWGNTGQLYF. Partial CDR3 DNA: TGTGCCAGCAGTCTCTGGGGGAACACCGGGCAGCTCTAC.

Comments on this clone: The genes and germline here are from mouse. Coverage ceases 1 residue before the CDR3 finishes, and the germline J gene fills in the end. The chain couples TRBV13-3 to TRBJ2-5; TRBD1 aligns across 8 bases. Trimming at V came to 4 bases and at J to 5 bases, leaving 6 bases not matched to a gene. Germline loops: CDR1 NNHDY, CDR2 SYVADS. The CDR3 has 14 residues. The sequenced part of the CDR3 DNA is TGTGCCAGCAGTCCAGGGGGCGCGGGAGACACCCAGTAC. This sequence encodes CASSPGGAGDTQY. The whole CDR3 reads CASSPGGAGDTQYF.

This clone was seen only a few times. Genes here carry mouse names. The read halts 1 residue ahead of the CDR3 end, with the missing end drawn from the germline J gene. V usage is TRBV13-2 and J usage is TRBJ2-1, with 12 nucleotides matching TRBD2. Germline V lookup: CDR1 NNHNN, CDR2 SYGAGS (reference sequence). The ends lost 0 bases at V and 0 bases at J; junction bases unmatched: 1. CDR3 length: 17 residues. The part of the CDR3 DNA that was read is TGTGCCAGCGGTGATGGGGACTGGGGGGCTAACTATGCTGAGCAGTTC. This gives the protein CASGDGDWGANYAEQF. The entire CDR3 protein is CASGDGDWGANYAEQFF.

Only a few counts were recorded for this clone. Gene names follow the mouse nomenclature. CDR3 bases read: TGTGCAAGCAGCTTAGGGACAGAACTCTAT. This gives the protein CASSLGTELY. The whole CDR3 is CASSLGTELYF. The chain uses TRBV16 and TRBJ1-3, with a weak D call TRBD1 (6 bases). The read is 1 residue too short to cover the CDR3 end, so that end is filled in from the germline J gene. There are 11 residues in the CDR3. V lost 1 base and J lost 13, with 8 bases in between. CDR1 SGHSA and CDR2 FRNQAP come from the germline V gene.

This clone was counted only a few times. Mouse gene names apply. The read ends 1 residue before the CDR3 terminus; that terminus is restored from the germline J gene. The J gene is TRBJ1-4, the V gene TRBV12-1; 9 positions agree with TRBD1. The CDR3 contains 14 residues. V was clipped by 0 bases and J by 5 bases; unmatched bases: 0. Germline V CDR1 and CDR2: SGHSN, HYEKVE. The CDR3 bases that were read are TGTGCCAGCTCTCTCGGGACAGGGAACGAAAGATTATTT. It yields the protein CASSLGTGNERLF. The whole CDR3 sequence reads CASSLGTGNERLFF.

This clone was seen just once. Each gene name is a mouse one. The observed sequence ends 1 residue before the CDR3 terminus, with the missing tail filled in from the germline J gene. The V and J genes are TRBV12-1 and TRBJ2-7; 10 positions match TRBD2. The germline gives CDR1 SGHSN, CDR2 HYEKVE. J gave up 6 bases and V 0 bases, and 4 bases lay outside the gene matches. The CDR3 sequence is 14 residues long. CDR3 amino acids: CASSLDLGGPEQYF. The DNA read from the CDR3 is TGTGCCAGCTCTCTCGACCTGGGGGGGCCTGAACAGTAC.

Concerning this clone itself: These gene names are mouse names. The CDR3 extends 1 residue past the end of the read, so its final part is completed from the germline J gene. The chain is built from TRBV26 and TRBJ2-4; 8 positions agree with TRBD2. CDR1 is KGHPV and CDR2 is FQNQEV in the germline V gene (reference sequence). V gave up 2 bases and J gave up 4 bases; unmatched junction bases: 2. The CDR3 runs to 14 residues. CDR3 DNA, as far as it was read: TGTGCCAGCAGTCTGCCTGGGGGGAAAAACACCTTGTAC. Its translation: CASSLPGGKNTLY. The complete CDR3 reads CASSLPGGKNTLYF.

A note on this clone: Here the gene names and germline are mouse. The CDR3 end lies 1 residue beyond the end of the read and is filled in from the germline J gene. V usage is TRBV2 and J usage is TRBJ1-2; D remains unclear. V was shortened by 0 bases and J by 1 base, with 3 bases between the two germline ends. This CDR3 has 13 residues. Germline lookup yields CDR1 LGHNA and CDR2 YSYQKL. The CDR3 protein is CASSQDRNSDYTF. The DNA read from the CDR3 is TGTGCCAGCAGCCAAGACAGAAACTCCGACTACACC. The full variable domain, with the rest looked up from reference TRBV2 and TRBJ1-2, is DPKIIQKPKYLVAVTGSEKILICEQYLGHNAMYWYRQSAKKPLEFMFSYSYQKLMDNQTASSRFQPQSSKKNHLDLQITALKPDDSATYFCASSQDRNSDYTFGSGTRLLVI.

About this clone: Gene and germline names: mouse. The sequence runs out 1 residue before the end of the CDR3; the remainder is reconstructed from the germline J gene. The V call is TRBV12-2, the J call TRBJ2-4; TRBD1 is a possible D gene (5 bases). The CDR3 is 14 amino acids. V was clipped by 1 base and J by 0 bases, with 7 bases between them. Germline CDR1 SGHLS, CDR2 HYDKME. The CDR3 loop reads CASSLGVSQNTLYF. The part of the CDR3 DNA that was read is TGTGCCAGCTCTCTAGGGGTTAGTCAAAACACCTTGTAC.

As regards this clone: The gene names given are mouse names. Coverage ceases 1 residue before the CDR3 finishes, and the germline J gene fills in the end. The chain recombines TRBV12-2 with TRBJ2-7; D is perhaps TRBD2 (6 bases). In germline, CDR1 is SGHLS, CDR2 HYDKME. V was cut by 0 bases and J by 0 bases, with 14 bases left in between. The CDR3 extends over 16 amino acids. Here the CDR3 reads CASSLEYWASSYEQYF. CDR3 DNA, as far as it was read: TGTGCCAGCTCTCTCGAATACTGGGCGAGCTCCTATGAACAGTAC. The complete variable domain, with remaining parts taken from reference TRBV12-2 and TRBJ2-7, reads NSGVVQSPRYIIKGKGERSILKCIPISGHLSVAWYQQTQGQELKFFIQHYDKMERDKGNLPSRFSVQQFDDYHSEMNMSALELEDSAVYFCASSLEYWASSYEQYFGPGTRLTVL.

A word on this clone: Mouse gene names and germline throughout. The read stops 1 residue short of the end of the CDR3; the missing end is completed from the germline J gene. This chain links TRBV26 with TRBJ2-5; tentative D call: TRBD1 (6 bases). V gave up 6 bases and J gave up 5 bases, with 9 bases separating them. Germline V CDR1 and CDR2: KGHPV, FQNQEV (reference sequence). The CDR3 length is 12 residues. The sequenced part of the CDR3 DNA is TGTGCCAGCAGCCGGGACATAGACACCCAGTAC. Its protein product is CASSRDIDTQY. In full, the CDR3 is CASSRDIDTQYF.

By share of the sample, this clone is medium-sized. The gene names here belong to mouse. Sequencing ends 1 residue short of the CDR3 end; the germline J gene provides the rest. The rearrangement joins TRBV13-1 to TRBJ1-4, with 7 nucleotides matching TRBD1. The junction had 3 bases not matched to a gene; V was cut back by 1 base and J by 0 bases. CDR1 and CDR2 (germline): NSHNY, SYGAGN. There are 16 residues in the CDR3. The CDR3 here is CASSDYRGISNERLFF. The CDR3 bases that were read are TGTGCCAGCAGTGATTACAGGGGAATTTCCAACGAAAGATTATTT.

This clone ranks as medium-sized. Germline and genes here are mouse. The missing CDR3 end, 1 residue past where the read stops, is filled in from the germline J gene. The chain couples TRBV14 to TRBJ2-7; D unclear. The CDR3 is made up of 12 amino acids. Germline lookup yields CDR1 SGHDT and CDR2 FRDEAV. Trimming left V 2 bases short and J 0 bases short, with 3 bases between. The CDR3 loop is CASSFFSYEQYF. The CDR3 DNA, read in part, is TGTGCCAGCAGTTTTTTCTCCTATGAACAGTAC.

About this clone: Germline and genes here are mouse. The read stops 1 residue short of the end of the CDR3; the missing end is completed from the germline J gene. The chain joins TRBV13-3 to TRBJ2-5; D perhaps matches TRBD2 (6 bases). This CDR3 is 14 amino acids long. Germline V gene lookup returns CDR1 NNHDY and CDR2 SYVADS. Trimming shortened V by 2 bases and J by 2 bases, and 9 bases separated the two germline ends. CDR3 DNA, as far as it was read: TGTGCCAGCAGTGAACGGGGGGTCCAAGACACCCAGTAC. Encoded protein: CASSERGVQDTQY. The CDR3 reads in full as CASSERGVQDTQYF.

This clone was seen a handful of times. Genes and germline come from the mouse. The read ends 1 residue shy of where the CDR3 ends; the end is completed using the germline J gene. V and J are TRBV29 and TRBJ1-5, with a weak D call TRBD1 (6 bases). CDR3 length: 14 residues. The V end was cut by 6 bases, the J end by 4 bases, with 13 bases between. CDR1 and CDR2 from the germline V gene are MSHET and SYDVDS. CDR3 sequence: CASRPQGRNQAPLF. The CDR3 bases that were read are TGTGCTAGCAGACCTCAGGGGAGAAACCAGGCTCCGCTT. Drawing the rest from reference TRBV29 and TRBJ1-5, the complete variable domain is DMKVTQMPRYLIKRMGENVLLECGQDMSHETMYWYRQDPGLGLQLIYISYDVDSNSEGDIPKGYRVSRKKREHFSLILDSAKTNQTSVYFCASRPQGRNQAPLFGEGTRLSVL.

In its sample, this clone was seen a few times. Genes and germline come from the mouse. The read halts 1 residue ahead of the CDR3 end, with the missing end drawn from the germline J gene. The chain is built from TRBV15 and TRBJ2-2; D is unresolved. Deletions cut 1 base from V and 1 base from J, with 4 bases between. The CDR3 sequence is 14 residues long. The germline V gene has CDR1 SGHND and CDR2 FRSKSL. This CDR3 reads CASSLGKNTGQLYF. The DNA read from the CDR3 is TGTGCCAGCAGTTTAGGCAAAAACACCGGGCAGCTCTAC.

A few counts support this clone. All gene names here are mouse names. The missing CDR3 end, 1 residue past where the read stops, is filled in from the germline J gene. The chain combines TRBV16 with TRBJ2-1; D might be TRBD1 (6 bases). The CDR3 length is 13 residues. V lost 7 bases and J lost 1, with 8 bases in between. Germline V gives CDR1 SGHSA, CDR2 FRNQAP. The CDR3 bases that were read are TGTGCAAGCACTGACAGGAACTATGCTGAGCAGTTC. As protein: CASTDRNYAEQF. The full-length CDR3 reads as CASTDRNYAEQFF.

About this clone: Gene names are the mouse ones. The CDR3 end falls 1 residue outside the read, so it is completed with the germline J gene. This chain joins TRBV1 and TRBJ2-3; perhaps TRBD1 as D (5 bases). Germline V gives CDR1 NSQYPW, CDR2 LRSPGD (reference sequence). The length of the CDR3 is 15 residues. Trimming left V 1 base short and J 0 bases short, with 8 bases between. CDR3 bases read: TGCACCTGCAGTGCAGGGACATCTAGTGCAGAAACGCTGTAT. Its translation: CTCSAGTSSAETLY. The whole CDR3 protein reads CTCSAGTSSAETLYF.

With regard to this clone: Gene names and germline match the mouse. The missing CDR3 end, 1 residue past where the read stops, is filled in from the germline J gene. The chain is built from TRBV19 and TRBJ2-7; 12 nucleotides match TRBD2. This CDR3 comprises 16 residues. CDR1 and CDR2 from the germline V gene are FNHDT and SITEND (reference sequence). J was trimmed by 4 bases and V by 2 bases; bases with no gene match: 7. The CDR3 bases that were read are TGTGCCAGCAGTATCCGGGACTGGGGGGCGGGTTATGAACAGTAC. Amino acid sequence: CASSIRDWGAGYEQY. The full CDR3 protein reads CASSIRDWGAGYEQYF. Variable domain in full (rest from reference TRBV19 and TRBJ2-7): GGIITQTPKFLIGQEGQKLTLKCQQNFNHDTMYWYRQDSGKGLRLIYYSITENDLQKGDLSEGYDASREKKSSFSLTVTSAQKNEMAVFLCASSIRDWGAGYEQYFGPGTRLTVL.

A word on this clone: The gene symbols are mouse symbols. The missing CDR3 end, 1 residue past where the read stops, is filled in from the germline J gene. V gene TRBV16 combines with J gene TRBJ1-1; no firm D call. V lost 5 bases, J lost 0 bases, and 7 bases lay in between. The CDR3 consists of 13 residues. The germline CDR1 and CDR2 sequences are SGHSA and FRNQAP. CDR3 DNA (partial): TGTGCAAGCAGCCAGGCCCCAAACACAGAAGTCTTC. Residues: CASSQAPNTEVF. The CDR3, in full, reads CASSQAPNTEVFF.

There are a few counts of this clone. These gene names are mouse names. The read terminates 1 residue ahead of where the CDR3 ends, so the germline J gene completes it. The sample contains more than one DNA sequence encoding this CDR3. The V gene is TRBV26, the J gene TRBJ2-3; D gene uncertain. V lost 2 bases and J lost 0, with 3 bases in between. Per the germline V gene, CDR1 is KGHPV and CDR2 is FQNQEV (reference sequence). This CDR3 is built from 13 residues. CDR3: CASSLGSAETLYF. CDR3 bases read: TGTGCCAGCAGTCTGGGGAGTGCAGAAACGCTGTAT. The variable domain in full, with the rest retrieved from reference TRBV26 and TRBJ2-3, is NSKVIQTPRYLVKGQGQKAKMRCIPEKGHPVVFWYQQNKNNEFKFLINFQNQEVLQQIDMTEKRFSAECPSNSPCSLEIQSSEAGDSALYLCASSLGSAETLYFGSGTRLTVL.

This clone was seen only a few times. Mouse gene names and germline throughout. The read terminates 1 residue before the CDR3 end, so the remaining end is supplied by the germline J gene. V usage is TRBV13-1 and J usage is TRBJ2-2; D remains unclear. V was cut by 0 bases and J by 4 bases, with 7 bases left in between. The germline V gene encodes CDR1 NSHNY and CDR2 SYGAGN. The CDR3 spans 14 residues. CDR3 bases read: TGTGCCAGCAGTGATGCATCATCCACCGGGCAGCTCTAC. It codes for CASSDASSTGQLY. The whole CDR3 is CASSDASSTGQLYF.